This T cell receptor beta chain was recovered during a study of T-cell reconstitution after alpha-beta-depleted transplantation in children (dated by TCRdb to about 2016). As for the study more broadly: Using TCR repertoire profiling, the study quantitatively followed how T-cell immune reconstitution unfolded in children after TCRalphabeta/CD19-depleted allogeneic hematopoietic cell transplantation.

From the cysteine up to the phenylalanine, the CDR3 has a length of 13 residues. CDR3 DNA is the only sequence kept; it has 39 bases, read in frame from the first base. V is pared back by 4 bases and J by 0 bases, with 6 bases lying between the germline termini. CDR1 and CDR2 are read off the germline V gene as SGHAT and FQNNGV. This clonotype has ten or more counts. No cognate antigen has been identified for it. No much larger clonotype is one base removed from it; base qualities were not supplied. The library was prepared using PCR. The sequencer was an Illumina HiSeq 2500. To normalize quantification of the TCRbeta repertoire, the TCR libraries were built with molecular barcoding that relied on unique molecular identifiers. Clones were called with MiXCR by TCRdb after fastp trimmed the public reads at Q25, and only in-frame beta chains were retained. Every CDR3 protein is listed once, alongside the most common genes and DNA of its rows. This sample gives 180,000 or so distinct CDR3 sequences in total; roughly 6% of them show up just once. The biggest ten clones account for approximately 4.1% of the sample.

Overall study results and their limits: In some patients, the high TCRbeta diversity seen at day 60 was put down to recipient T cells and intrathymic progenitors that had survived conditioning. Hyperexpanded clone frequencies declined over subsequent months; after one year, T-cell counts and TCRbeta diversity were mostly attributed to newly produced T cells. The apparently early alphabetaT-cell count recovery about two months after transplant was reportedly dependent on only several hundred rapidly expanded clones derived from non-depleted graft cells.

The treatment or condition label of this sample denotes: allogeneic hematopoietic cell transplantation with graft depleted of TCRalphabeta T cells and CD19 B cells. The transplant recipients were children given TCRalphabeta/CD19-depleted allogeneic hematopoietic cell grafts. The source is a girl under three years old with combined immunodeficiency, due to receive a stem cell transplant. The chain couples TRBV11-2 to TRBJ2-5, with TRBD1 tentatively as D gene (5 bases match). This material consisted of PBMCs, taken before TCRalphabeta/CD19-depleted stem cell transplant. Here is the DNA: TGTGCCAGCAGCTACAGGAACCAAGAGACCCAGTACTTC. Translated, it gives CASSYRNQETQYF.